The 18 T cell receptor beta chains below come from one sample, sequenced in a study of blood T cell repertoires in COVID-19. Here immunoSEQ multiplex PCR was the method, and the copy in TCRdb shows in-frame clones only, minus some. The data hold 150,000 or so clones, with around 84% observed a single time. The sequencing sample was made of peripheral blood. The receptors stem from a woman of 80 years or more with acute or convalescent COVID-19.

The chain is built from TRBV5-4 and TRBJ1-3; no definite D call. Germline CDR1 reads SGHNT; CDR2 reads YYREEE (reference sequence). With 5 bases removed from V and 0 bases from J, the gap between germline ends came to 12 bases. CDR3 length equals 15 residues. The CDR3 here is CASSAGSSSGNTIYF. The DNA of the CDR3 is TGTGCCAGCAGTGCTGGTTCCAGCTCTGGAAACACCATATATTTT.

This clone was counted only a few times. This chain joins TRBV5-1 and TRBJ2-5, with TRBD2 matching over 11 bases. The length of the CDR3 is 16 residues. CDR1 is SGHRS, CDR2 YFSETQ, per germline. The ends lost 2 bases at V and 5 bases at J; junction bases unmatched: 8. The CDR3 sequence: CASSFSLAGGGETQYF. The CDR3 region has the DNA TGCGCCAGCAGCTTTTCGCTAGCGGGAGGTGGGGAGACCCAGTACTTC.

The genes are TRBV28 and TRBJ2-7; D may be TRBD2 (7 bases). CDR1 and CDR2 from the germline V gene are MDHEN and SYDVKM. The ends were cut back, 8 bases at V and 2 bases at J, with 19 bases in the middle. The CDR3 consists of 15 residues. As DNA, the CDR3 is TGTGCCAGCTCAAGCGAAGGGGGGGACACCTACGAGCAGTACTTC. Its protein product is CASSSEGGDTYEQYF.

This chain connects TRBV28 to TRBJ1-1; D call uncertain. From germline, CDR1 is MDHEN and CDR2 SYDVKM. The length of the CDR3 is 14 residues. V lost 3 bases, J lost 1 base, and 9 bases lay in between. The CDR3 DNA sequence: TGTGCCAGCAGTTTCGGCACAGAGAACACTGAAGCTTTCTTT. This encodes CASSFGTENTEAFF.

The chain carries TRBV9 and TRBJ2-7; TRBD1 matches 9 bases. With V trimmed by 4 bases and J by 7 bases, 9 bases remained unmatched. The CDR3 consists of 14 residues. Germline CDR1 and CDR2: SGDLS and YYNGEE. CDR3 amino acids: CASSWTGALEEQYF. The CDR3 nucleotides read TGTGCCAGCAGCTGGACAGGGGCTCTTGAAGAGCAGTACTTC.

The rearrangement uses TRBV7-9 and TRBJ2-1, with D hard to call. The length of the CDR3 is 13 residues. V shed 7 bases and J shed 2 bases, with 9 bases lying between them. Germline assignment: CDR1 SEHNR and CDR2 FQNEAQ (reference sequence). This CDR3 reads CASIGAPYNEQFF. The CDR3 DNA follows: TGTGCCAGCATAGGAGCCCCCTACAATGAGCAGTTCTTC.

The chain recombines TRBV4-3 with TRBJ2-5, with D hard to call. Germline V gene data show CDR1 as LGHNA and CDR2 as YSLEER. The CDR3 length is 15 residues. V lost 4 bases, J lost 4 bases, and 16 bases lay in between. CDR3: CASSPQQLSGETQYF. The CDR3, as DNA: TGCGCCAGCAGCCCCCAACAGCTATCTGGAGAGACCCAGTACTTC.

The CDR3 DNA reads as TGTGCCAGCAGTTACGCCCCCCCCGCGATTTTCGAGCAGTACTTC. It yields the protein CASSYAPPAIFEQYF. V and J are TRBV6-5 and TRBJ2-7, with no clear D. The CDR3 is made up of 15 amino acids. Per the germline V gene, CDR1 is MNHEY and CDR2 is SVGAGI. Between the trimmed V and J ends, which lost 2 bases and 6 bases, there was a span of 17 bases.

The chain uses TRBV30 and TRBJ1-1; D gene unclear. The CDR3 is 11 amino acids. Germline lookup yields CDR1 GTSNPN and CDR2 SVGIG (reference sequence). V was shortened by 4 bases and J by 5 bases, with 8 bases between the two germline ends. CDR3 loop: CAWKWRTEAFF. In nucleotides, the CDR3 is TGTGCCTGGAAATGGAGAACTGAAGCTTTCTTT.

The chain employs TRBV19 and TRBJ2-2; unclear D gene. Germline V gene sequence: CDR1 LNHDA, CDR2 SQIVND (reference sequence). V lost 3 bases and J lost 4, with 9 bases in between. There are 14 residues in the CDR3. The CDR3 region has the DNA TGTGCCAGTAGTATTAGCCGAAGCACCGGGGAGCTGTTTTTT. This sequence encodes CASSISRSTGELFF.

V is TRBV29-1 and J is TRBJ2-3; TRBD2 agrees at 11 bases. The CDR3 is 13 residues long. Trimming cost V 8 bases and J 12 bases; bases outside gene matches: 13. Germline assignment: CDR1 SQVTM and CDR2 ANQGSEA. The DNA of the CDR3 is TGCAGCATGGTGGTCCCTAGCGGGAGGAAACAGTATTTT. Encoded protein: CSMVVPSGRKQYF.

The V gene is TRBV7-2, the J gene TRBJ1-2; a weak D match, TRBD1 (6 bases). The CDR3 contains 14 residues. V was clipped by 1 base and J by 8 bases, with 14 bases between them. Germline V gives CDR1 SGHTA, CDR2 FQGNSA. DNA for the CDR3: TGTGCCAGCAGCTTAGTTCAGGGGATAGAGGGCTACACCTTC. Translation: CASSLVQGIEGYTF.

The rearrangement joins TRBV20-1 to TRBJ1-2; D is ambiguous. Trimming took off 3 bases at V and 4 bases at J, with 6 bases between the two ends. CDR1 and CDR2 (germline): DFQATT, SNEGSKA (reference sequence). This CDR3 has 11 amino acids. CDR3 in amino acids: CSASTGYGYTF. The CDR3 DNA reads TGCAGTGCTAGTACTGGCTATGGCTACACCTTC.

The chain combines TRBV7-2 with TRBJ2-1; tentatively, D is TRBD2 (6 bases). Germline values: CDR1 SGHTA, CDR2 FQGNSA. This CDR3 region has 12 residues. V lost 5 bases, J lost 14 bases, and 16 bases lay in between. Here the CDR3 reads CASSPRDLIEFF. Written as DNA, the CDR3 is TGTGCCAGCAGCCCGAGGGACTTAATAGAGTTCTTC.

This chain joins TRBV4-1 and TRBJ1-1; 10 bases line up with TRBD1. The V gene's germline CDR1 is MGHRA and CDR2 YSYEKL. V was pared by 3 bases and J by 4 bases, with 5 bases of the junction left unmatched. CDR3 length equals 15 residues. CDR3 sequence (DNA): TGCGCCAGCAGCCACCCCGGACAGGGGGGCACTGAAGCTTTCTTT. Translating it yields CASSHPGQGGTEAFF.

The chain recombines TRBV15 with TRBJ2-3, with TRBD2 matching over 7 bases. V gave up 4 bases and J gave up 4 bases; unmatched junction bases: 5. This CDR3 contains 14 residues. The germline CDR1 and CDR2 sequences are LNHNV and YYDKDF (reference sequence). CDR3 DNA sequence: TGTGCCACCAGCATGGGAGGGCCGTCAGATACGCAGTATTTT. This sequence encodes CATSMGGPSDTQYF. Full variable domain (outside the CDR3, taken from reference TRBV15 and TRBJ2-3): DAMVIQNPRYQVTQFGKPVTLSCSQTLNHNVMYWYQQKSSQAPKLLFHYYDKDFNNEADTPDNFQSRRPNTSFCFLDIRSPGLGDTAMYLCATSMGGPSDTQYFGPGTRLTVL.

The chain carries TRBV3-1 (or the pseudogene TRBV3-2) and TRBJ1-5; 10 bases align to TRBD1. Trimming at V came to 4 bases and at J to 9 bases, leaving 9 bases not matched to a gene. This CDR3 region has 15 residues. Germline V gives CDR1 LGHDT, CDR2 YNNKEL (reference sequence). CDR3 residues: CASSPGTGAARPQHF. The DNA of the CDR3 is TGTGCCAGCAGCCCCGGGACAGGGGCCGCCCGGCCCCAGCATTTT.

J is TRBJ2-2 and V is TRBV19; 8 bases fit TRBD2. J gave up 5 bases and V 1 base, and 0 bases lay outside the gene matches. Germline V gene data show CDR1 as LNHDA and CDR2 as SQIVND (reference sequence). The CDR3 runs to 14 residues. The CDR3 DNA follows: TGTGCCAGTAGTATAGCGGGGGGGACCGGGGAGCTGTTTTTT. Translation gives CASSIAGGTGELFF.